The clone carrying this TCR beta chain was seen more than once but under ten times. Its specificity is unknown. One entry per CDR3 protein, called by TCRdb with MiXCR from the 5' RACE reads. The sample consists of a few hundred thousand distinct CDR3 sequences, about 16% of them appearing once. CDR1 SGHRS and CDR2 YFSETQ come from the germline V gene. This CDR3 contains 15 residues. The germline V and J ends were trimmed by 4 bases and 5 bases, with 19 bases remaining between them. This sample is part of a study of identical twins. Broader study findings: Models underpredicted monozygotic twin sharing of out-of-frame TCR alpha. Where beta out-of-frame sequences were concerned, excess twin sharing was weaker.

Healthy Caucasians provided all donations. This sample was shared with a second study, whose subject was yellow fever vaccine responses in identical twins. That work adds: Twins reportedly had a vaccine T cell response that seemed partly convergent, partly personalized.

This clonotype was obtained from a young woman in good health. V usage is TRBV5-1 and J usage is TRBJ2-7, with a weak D call TRBD2 (7 bases). The sequencing input was CD4+ T cells sorted from blood. The CDR3 is CASSPGGRGSDEQYV. The CDR3 nucleotides read TGCGCCAGCAGCCCGGGGGGCAGGGGTAGCGACGAGCAGTACGTC.